This record looks at one T cell receptor (beta chain) sequence and its context. Its target is unknown. Sequencing was performed with immunoSEQ multiplex PCR; in TCRdb, only in-frame clones are kept and a portion is missing. The sample contains tens of thousands of clones, roughly four fifths of which appear only once. The entry originates in a study of memory CD4+ T cells and cytomegalovirus serostatus. Study details: Donors were healthy Belgian adults, fewer than ten CMV seropositive and 20 to 25 seronegative.

The CDR3 runs to 14 residues. The V and J ends lost 5 bases and 1 base, in that order; junction bases with no gene match: 5. From germline, CDR1 is SGHRS and CDR2 YFSETQ. The study, taken as a whole, reports: Of 150 to 200 reported CMV TCRbeta sequences, 55 to 80 were found in memory CD4+ repertoires.

Single viable CD3+CD4+CD8-CD45RO+ cells were sorted as the memory CD4+ T cells. This clonotype was obtained from an adult in good health and CMV-seronegative. Sequenced sample: memory CD4+ T cells from blood. The chain links TRBV5-1 to TRBJ1-1; 7 positions match TRBD1. The CDR3 DNA follows: TGCGCCAGCAGAAACAGGGGTGGGAACACTGAAGCTTTCTTT. Residues: CASRNRGGNTEAFF.